Following are 32 T cell receptor beta chains from one sample sequenced in a study of T cells after yellow fever vaccination. One entry per CDR3 protein results from TCRdb running MiXCR on the 5' RACE reads. The profile shows a few hundred thousand distinct CDR3 sequences, about 6.9% of them singletons. This sample comprised PBMCs, obtained 45 days after the first yellow fever vaccination. The receptors were gathered from a man aged 18 to 30 who received the YFV17D yellow fever vaccine.

The rearrangement joins TRBV28 to TRBJ1-1; 12 nucleotides align to TRBD1. The CDR3 has 16 residues. Germline-derived CDR1 and CDR2 are MDHEN and SYDVKM. With V trimmed by 5 bases and J by 7 bases, 11 bases remained unmatched. This chain's CDR3 is CASSQPRDRGRSEAFF. In DNA, the CDR3 is TGTGCCAGCAGTCAACCCCGGGACAGGGGGCGAAGTGAAGCTTTCTTT.

This clonotype was seen a few times. The chain is built from TRBV15 and TRBJ2-2; 8 bases match TRBD1. The CDR3 consists of 16 residues. V gave up 3 bases and J gave up 7 bases; unmatched junction bases: 10. The germline V gene has CDR1 LNHNV and CDR2 YYDKDF (reference sequence). The CDR3 region is CATSRRQGLFGGELFF. The DNA for the CDR3 is TGTGCCACCAGCAGGAGACAGGGGCTATTTGGCGGGGAGCTGTTTTTT.

This clonotype came up a few times. This chain links TRBV10-2 with TRBJ1-5; no firm D call. Per the germline V gene, CDR1 is WSHSY and CDR2 is SAAADI. This CDR3 comprises 15 residues. Deletions cut 2 bases from V and 7 bases from J, with 15 bases between. The CDR3 loop is CASSEKGMRGQPQHF. In nucleotides, the CDR3 is TGCGCCAGCAGTGAGAAAGGGATGAGAGGACAGCCCCAGCATTTT.

This clonotype was seen only a few times. V is TRBV4-1 and J is TRBJ2-7; 9 positions match TRBD2. CDR3 size: 17 residues. V dropped 1 base and J dropped 4; count of bases not matched to a gene: 11. Germline CDR1 is MGHRA and CDR2 is YSYEKL. Written as DNA, the CDR3 is TGCGCCAGCAGCCAAGGTTTGTCGGGACTAGCTTCTTACGAGCAGTACTTC. Protein: CASSQGLSGLASYEQYF.

The CDR3 reads CAISGGPGTDTQYF. CDR3 nucleotide sequence: TGTGCCATCAGTGGAGGCCCAGGCACAGATACGCAGTATTTT. The V call is TRBV10-3, the J call TRBJ2-3; D unclear. The germline V gene encodes CDR1 ENHRY and CDR2 SYGVKD. The V end lost 4 bases, the J end lost 1 base, and 9 bases lay between the germline ends. This CDR3 contains 14 residues.

This clonotype occurred many times. The chain recombines TRBV6-1 with TRBJ1-3; D might be TRBD1 (6 bases). V dropped 6 bases and J dropped 0 bases, with 9 bases sitting between them. The germline CDR1 and CDR2 sequences are MNHNS and SASEGT. The CDR3 covers 14 residues. The CDR3 DNA is TGTGCCAGCAGGAGGGGGTTCTCTGGAAACACCATATATTTT. The encoded protein is CASRRGFSGNTIYF.

This clonotype was found a few times. The gene calls are TRBV25-1 and TRBJ2-7, with TRBD1 identical over 9 bases. Germline values: CDR1 MGHDK, CDR2 SYGVNS. J lost 2 bases, V lost 4 bases, and 3 bases had no gene match. CDR3 length: 14 residues. CDR3 residues: CASSVGTGTYEQYF. Written as DNA, the CDR3 is TGTGCCAGCAGTGTCGGGACAGGGACCTACGAGCAGTACTTC.

This clonotype showed up many times. The chain employs TRBV2 and TRBJ1-1; 8 nucleotides agree with TRBD1. Germline V gene lookup returns CDR1 SNHLY and CDR2 FYNNEI. The V gene end was trimmed by 6 bases and the J gene end by 1 base; junction bases not matched to a gene: 4. CDR3 length: 14 residues. CDR3 sequence reads: CASRDRGKNTEAFF. The CDR3 DNA follows: TGTGCCAGCAGAGACAGGGGTAAGAACACTGAAGCTTTCTTT.

This clonotype was seen repeatedly, ten times or more. The V call is TRBV5-1, the J call TRBJ2-2; possible D gene TRBD1, 6 bases. CDR1 is SGHRS, CDR2 YFSETQ, per germline. The V end lost 3 bases, the J end lost 4 bases, and 13 bases lay between the germline ends. The CDR3 length is 15 residues. The CDR3 region is CASSYGQRSTGELFF. In DNA, the CDR3 is TGCGCCAGCAGCTACGGACAGAGGAGCACCGGGGAGCTGTTTTTT.

This clonotype has more than one count but fewer than ten. The chain recombines TRBV29-1 with TRBJ2-1, with unresolved D. With 1 base removed from V and 6 bases from J, the gap between germline ends came to 10 bases. Germline CDR1 reads SQVTM; CDR2 reads ANQGSEA. There are 13 residues in the CDR3. CDR3: CSVEGYVSNEQFF. In DNA, the CDR3 is TGCAGCGTTGAAGGATACGTATCCAATGAGCAGTTCTTC.

This clonotype came up a few times. The chain joins TRBV18 to TRBJ2-2; D is possibly TRBD2 (5 bases). Germline assignment: CDR1 KGHSH and CDR2 LQKENI. V dropped 3 bases and J dropped 5 bases, with 10 bases sitting between them. CDR3 length equals 14 residues. DNA for the CDR3: TGTGCCAGCTCACCCGGACTCCAAACCGGGGAGCTGTTTTTT. Residues: CASSPGLQTGELFF.

Only a few counts were recorded for this clonotype. The chain links TRBV20-1 to TRBJ2-1; the D call may be TRBD1 or TRBD2 (5 bases each). This CDR3 contains 15 residues. The V end lost 2 bases, the J end lost 4 bases, and 15 bases lay between the germline ends. The germline CDR1 and CDR2 sequences are DFQATT and SNEGSKA (reference sequence). CDR3 in amino acids: CSARNLGGIYNEQFF. The CDR3, as DNA: TGCAGTGCTAGAAACCTTGGGGGAATATACAATGAGCAGTTCTTC.

The rearrangement links TRBV7-9 to TRBJ1-1, with D maybe TRBD1 (6 bases). Trimming cost V 5 bases and J 0 bases, with 10 bases left between them. CDR1 is SEHNR, CDR2 FQNEAQ, per germline (reference sequence). The CDR3 sequence is 14 residues long. CDR3 coding DNA: TGTGCCAGCAGCCCAGGGGCGGTGAACACTGAAGCTTTCTTT. Translated: CASSPGAVNTEAFF. The full variable domain, its missing parts supplied by reference TRBV7-9 and TRBJ1-1, is DTGVSQNPRHKITKRGQNVTFRCDPISEHNRLYWYRQTLGQGPEFLTYFQNEAQLEKSRLLSDRFSAERPKGSFSTLEIQRTEQGDSAMYLCASSPGAVNTEAFFGQGTRLTVV.

This chain connects TRBV7-9 to TRBJ2-7; 9 bases agree with TRBD1. Germline V CDR1 and CDR2: SEHNR, FQNEAQ (reference sequence). The CDR3 loop spans 13 amino acids. The ends lost 7 bases at V and 3 bases at J; junction bases unmatched: 4. CDR3 protein: CASNPGQGYEQYF. The CDR3 nucleotides read TGTGCCAGCAACCCGGGACAGGGCTACGAGCAGTACTTC.

J is TRBJ2-1 and V is TRBV20-1; D is undetermined. Germline CDR1 reads DFQATT; CDR2 reads SNEGSKA (reference sequence). This CDR3 is built from 11 residues. V lost 6 bases, J lost 9 bases, and 12 bases lay in between. CDR3: CSAATTAEQFF. In nucleotides, the CDR3 is TGCAGTGCAGCTACGACGGCTGAGCAGTTCTTC.

The chain combines TRBV24-1 with TRBJ2-3, with 7 bases identical to TRBD1. The junction had 3 bases not matched to a gene; V was cut back by 1 base and J by 3 bases. The CDR3 runs to 15 residues. Germline V gives CDR1 KGHDR, CDR2 SFDVKD. The CDR3 coding sequence is TGTGCCACCAGTGATTTAGACAGGGCGACAGATACGCAGTATTTT. It specifies CATSDLDRATDTQYF.

The chain joins TRBV12-3 or TRBV12-4 to TRBJ1-5; 12 bases align to TRBD1. With V trimmed by 11 bases and J by 2 bases, 7 bases remained unmatched. This CDR3 region has 15 residues. The CDR3 is CAGDRGQLGNQPQHF. The CDR3 DNA reads TGTGCCGGGGACAGGGGGCAGTTGGGCAATCAGCCCCAGCATTTT.

This clonotype occurred many times. This chain connects TRBV18 to TRBJ2-5; TRBD2 agrees at 8 bases. With 2 bases clipped from V and 4 bases from J, the junction kept 0 bases outside the gene matches. Germline CDR1 reads KGHSH; CDR2 reads LQKENI. This CDR3 region has 13 residues. Written as DNA, the CDR3 is TGTGCCAGCTCACCAGCGGGGGGAGAGACCCAGTACTTC. Its protein is CASSPAGGETQYF.

This clonotype was counted between two and nine times. This chain links TRBV4-2 with TRBJ1-1, with a tentative D call TRBD1 (5 bases). Germline CDR1 LGHNA, CDR2 YNFKEQ. Between the trimmed V and J ends, which lost 0 bases and 4 bases, there was a span of 12 bases. The CDR3 extends over 15 amino acids. The CDR3 bases are TGTGCCAGCAGCCAAGATAGTGTCGGGGCCACTGAAGCTTTCTTT. Amino acids: CASSQDSVGATEAFF.

The chain uses TRBV20-1 and TRBJ1-2; no clear D. V was shortened by 5 bases and J by 5 bases, with 9 bases between the two germline ends. Germline assignment: CDR1 DFQATT and CDR2 SNEGSKA (reference sequence). CDR3 length: 11 residues. The CDR3 DNA reads as TGCAGTGCTGGCAGGTCTTATGGCTACACCTTC. This encodes CSAGRSYGYTF.

The chain links TRBV20-1 to TRBJ2-5; 7 bases are a match to TRBD1. This CDR3 comprises 12 residues. Germline V lookup: CDR1 DFQATT, CDR2 SNEGSKA (reference sequence). Trimming removed 3 bases from V and 2 bases from J; junction bases left unmatched: 0. The CDR3 loop is CSARGQQETQYF. The CDR3 region has the DNA TGCAGTGCTAGGGGACAGCAAGAGACCCAGTACTTC.

The chain has TRBV20-1 and TRBJ2-1, with 9 positions matching TRBD2. The CDR3 spans 13 residues. CDR1 and CDR2 (germline): DFQATT, SNEGSKA (reference sequence). The CDR3 DNA is TGCAAACCCAGCGGGGGGACCTACAATGAGCAGTTCTTC. The encoded protein is CKPSGGTYNEQFF.

This clonotype came up many times. V usage is TRBV29-1 and J usage is TRBJ2-2; D ambiguous. This CDR3 is built from 13 residues. Germline V gives CDR1 SQVTM, CDR2 ANQGSEA. Deletions cut 4 bases from V and 7 bases from J, with 13 bases between. The CDR3 region is CSVVRTAGGELFF. In DNA, the CDR3 is TGCAGCGTTGTAAGGACGGCCGGCGGGGAGCTGTTTTTT.

This clonotype has only a few counts. The chain combines TRBV18 with TRBJ1-1; D is perhaps TRBD1 (6 bases). Germline CDR1 is KGHSH and CDR2 is LQKENI. V lost 3 bases, J lost 2 bases, and 16 bases lay in between. The CDR3 has 16 amino acids. In DNA form, the CDR3 reads TGTGCCAGCTCACCCTATACGACAGGCGTCAACACTGAAGCTTTCTTT. It translates to CASSPYTTGVNTEAFF.

This clonotype was counted a few times. The chain recombines TRBV7-6 with TRBJ1-4; TRBD1 matches at 9 bases. CDR3 length: 15 amino acids. Germline V lookup: CDR1 SGHVS, CDR2 FNYEAQ. V lost 5 bases and J lost 8; bases outside the gene matches: 9. The CDR3 DNA reads TGTGCCAGCAGCCTTACGACAGGGGGTATGGAAAAACTGTTTTTT. Its protein is CASSLTTGGMEKLFF. The entire variable domain, with the rest obtained from reference TRBV7-6 and TRBJ1-4, is as follows: GAGVSQSPRYKVTKRGQDVALRCDPISGHVSLYWYRQALGQGPEFLTYFNYEAQQDKSGLPNDRFSAERPEGSISTLTIQRTEQRDSAMYRCASSLTTGGMEKLFFGSGTQLSVL.

This chain uses TRBV19 with TRBJ2-6; D may be TRBD1 (6 bases). Germline values: CDR1 LNHDA, CDR2 SQIVND (reference sequence). Deletions cut 3 bases from V and 4 bases from J, with 13 bases between. CDR3 length: 16 residues. DNA for the CDR3: TGTGCCAGTAGTATCTGGGGGCAGGCCGGGGCCAACGTCCTGACTTTC. This sequence encodes CASSIWGQAGANVLTF.

V usage is TRBV20-1 and J usage is TRBJ2-1, with TRBD1 matching over 7 bases. With 0 bases clipped from V and 3 bases from J, the junction kept 5 bases outside the gene matches. This CDR3 has 15 amino acids. Looked up from germline, CDR1 is DFQATT and CDR2 is SNEGSKA (reference sequence). The CDR3 sequence is CSARETGLFYNEQFF. DNA for the CDR3: TGCAGTGCTAGAGAGACAGGGTTATTCTACAATGAGCAGTTCTTC.

There are a few counts of this clonotype. The chain employs TRBV4-3 and TRBJ2-7; a weak D match, TRBD2 (5 bases). The CDR3 runs to 17 residues. Germline values: CDR1 LGHNA, CDR2 YSLEER. V gave up 4 bases and J gave up 3 bases, with 22 bases separating them. The CDR3 reads CASSRKASGLRDYEQYF. The CDR3 DNA is TGCGCCAGCAGCCGCAAAGCGTCAGGTTTGAGGGACTACGAGCAGTACTTC.

This clonotype has at least ten counts. This chain links TRBV5-1 with TRBJ1-3; tentative D call: TRBD1 (5 bases). Germline CDR1 is SGHRS and CDR2 is YFSETQ. V was cut by 6 bases and J by 0 bases, with 13 bases left in between. The CDR3 is made up of 15 amino acids. The CDR3 DNA follows: TGCGCCAGCACCCGGGACGGAGGCTCTGGAAACACCATATATTTT. Translated, it gives CASTRDGGSGNTIYF. The full variable domain, with the rest looked up from reference TRBV5-1 and TRBJ1-3, is KAGVTQTPRYLIKTRGQQVTLSCSPISGHRSVSWYQQTPGQGLQFLFEYFSETQRNKGNFPGRFSGRQFSNSRSEMNVSTLELGDSALYLCASTRDGGSGNTIYFGEGSWLTVV.

Worth noting for this clonotype: The germline gene is not matched at one end of the junction; a read error may be the cause. This chain joins TRBV6-2 or TRBV6-3 and TRBJ2-5; D call uncertain. Looked up from germline, CDR1 is MNHEY and CDR2 is SVGEGT. This CDR3 spans 11 amino acids. The chain's CDR3 is CTSTSFETQYF. The CDR3, as DNA: TGTACCAGCACCTCTTTTGAGACCCAGTACTTC.

This clonotype appeared many times. V is TRBV7-2 and J is TRBJ1-2, with 8 bases matching TRBD1. V lost 0 bases to trimming and J lost 8 bases; unmatched junction nucleotides: 8. The length of the CDR3 is 15 residues. CDR1 and CDR2 (germline): SGHTA, FQGNSA. The CDR3 region has the DNA TGTGCCAGCAGCTTAGCCCAGACAGGGGCGTCCGGCTACACCTTC. Translation gives CASSLAQTGASGYTF.

This clonotype has a handful of counts. The chain's CDR3 is CASSLGRTYEQYF. CDR3 nucleotides: TGTGCCAGCAGCTTGGGTCGGACCTACGAGCAGTACTTC. The chain is built from TRBV13 and TRBJ2-7; D is unresolved. This CDR3 has 13 amino acids. Germline V gene sequence: CDR1 PRHDT, CDR2 FYEKMQ (reference sequence). V gave up 3 bases and J gave up 2 bases, with 8 bases separating them.